The entry below describes one T cell receptor (beta chain). Original methodology: For nucleated cells, counts were estimated from reference gene primer amplification. Method: immunoSEQ multiplex PCR; TCRdb's copy keeps in-frame clones and lacks some. That table gives V, J and clone size, and the DNA gave D and trimming. The sample lists around 16,000 clones, 82% occurring once. With 4 bases clipped from V and 7 bases from J, the junction kept 9 bases outside the gene matches. The CDR3 runs 15 residues. Germline values: CDR1 SGHVS, CDR2 FQNEAQ. These data belong to a study of blood T cell repertoires in COVID-19. As for the study in general: From the United States, Italy and Spain came samples of acute and convalescent COVID-19. PBMCs, B-cell-depleted T cells, or T cells were the source of the cDNA or gDNA that made up the material.

The source of this sequence is an older man with active or convalescent COVID-19. The sequencing sample was made of peripheral blood. The V call is TRBV7-8, the J call TRBJ1-2; 10 positions match TRBD1. The CDR3 spells CASSSPRTGGSGYTF. CDR3 DNA: TGTGCCAGCAGCTCCCCTAGGACAGGGGGGTCTGGCTACACCTTC.